This T cell receptor beta chain came from a study of cytomegalovirus exposure and HLA in healthy donors. Findings and limits, study-wide: Later work found that TCR association rates differed between HLA loci; DRB1 had the most and HLA-C the fewest. In a later analysis, a genetic analysis reported fewer productive-TCR N-insertions in an Asian-associated ancestry cluster than the cohort average.

PCR was performed using 60 Vbeta and 13 Jbeta primers. The authors' processing: The count from a later analysis was some 81 million unique TCR beta chains, 9 million to 12 million of them shared. Assay used: immunoSEQ multiplex PCR; TCRdb lists only in-frame clones, some missing. D and trimming come from the DNA, and the V and J calls and clone size come from that table. Of around 150,000 clones listed, nearly 70% are singletons. The germline V and J ends were trimmed by 6 bases and 5 bases, with 8 bases remaining between them. The length of the CDR3 is 12 residues. Germline CDR1 PRHDT, CDR2 FYEKMQ (reference sequence). Details on this clone: Its specificity is unknown.

The sequence was collected from a young man in good health and CMV-seropositive. Sequencing was carried out using PBMCs. The J gene is TRBJ2-1, the V gene TRBV13, with D unclear. Here the CDR3 reads CASRQMDNEQFF. In DNA form, the CDR3 reads TGTGCCAGCAGACAAATGGACAATGAGCAGTTCTTC.